This T cell receptor beta chain was found in a study of blood T cell repertoires in COVID-19. About the research overall: Sources were T cells, B-cell-depleted T cells, or PBMCs; the material itself was cDNA or gDNA.

TCRdb keeps only in-frame clones here, not all; method: immunoSEQ multiplex PCR. The sample has over 400,000 clones, 86% seen once. V lost 4 bases to trimming and J lost 1 base, with 14 bases between them. The V gene's germline CDR1 is SGHNT and CDR2 YYREEE (reference sequence). The CDR3 runs 15 residues. This sequence joins TRBV5-4 and TRBJ1-1, with D maybe TRBD1 (6 bases). This clonotype originated in a woman in her twenties or thirties with active or convalescent COVID-19. Sequencing was performed on peripheral blood. The CDR3: CASSPIGGQNTEAFF. The CDR3 DNA follows: TGTGCCAGCAGCCCGATTGGGGGACAGAACACTGAAGCTTTCTTT.